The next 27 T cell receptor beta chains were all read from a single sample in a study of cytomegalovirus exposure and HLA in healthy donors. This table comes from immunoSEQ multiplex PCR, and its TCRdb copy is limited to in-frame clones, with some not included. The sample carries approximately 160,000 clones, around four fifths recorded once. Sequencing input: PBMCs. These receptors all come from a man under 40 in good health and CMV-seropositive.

CDR3 coding DNA: TGTGCCTGGGAGACTAGCGGGGGGAACGAGCAGTACTTC. Translating gives CAWETSGGNEQYF. The chain employs TRBV30 and TRBJ2-7; 13 bases match TRBD2. This CDR3 comprises 13 residues. Per germline, CDR1 GTSNPN and CDR2 SVGIG (reference sequence). The J segment lost 5 bases and the V segment lost 5 bases, leaving 3 bases of the junction unmatched.

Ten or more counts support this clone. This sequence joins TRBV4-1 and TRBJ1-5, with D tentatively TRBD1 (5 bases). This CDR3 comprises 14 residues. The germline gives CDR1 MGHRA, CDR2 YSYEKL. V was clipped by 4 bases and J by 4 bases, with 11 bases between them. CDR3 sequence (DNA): TGCGCCAGCAGCCGCCCGGACACGAATCAGCCCCAGCATTTT. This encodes CASSRPDTNQPQHF.

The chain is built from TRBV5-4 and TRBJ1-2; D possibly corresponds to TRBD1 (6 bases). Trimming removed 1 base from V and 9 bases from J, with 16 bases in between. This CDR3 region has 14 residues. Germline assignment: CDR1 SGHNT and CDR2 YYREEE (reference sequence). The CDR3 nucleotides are TGTGCCAGCAGCTTGACAGGGACATATGACCGCTACACCTTC. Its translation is CASSLTGTYDRYTF.

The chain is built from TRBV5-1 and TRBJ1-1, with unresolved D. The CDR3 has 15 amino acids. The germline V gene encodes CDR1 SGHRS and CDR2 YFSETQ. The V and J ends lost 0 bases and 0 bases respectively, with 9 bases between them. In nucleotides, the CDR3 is TGCGCCAGCAGCTTGGGTGTACTCCTGAACACTGAAGCTTTCTTT. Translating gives CASSLGVLLNTEAFF.

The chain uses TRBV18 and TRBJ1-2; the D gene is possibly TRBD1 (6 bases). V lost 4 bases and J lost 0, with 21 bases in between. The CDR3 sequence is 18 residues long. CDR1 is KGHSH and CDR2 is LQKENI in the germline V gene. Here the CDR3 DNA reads TGTGCCAGCTCACGCTCGGACAGCCGAAGTTACACTAACTATGGCTACACCTTC. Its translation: CASSRSDSRSYTNYGYTF.

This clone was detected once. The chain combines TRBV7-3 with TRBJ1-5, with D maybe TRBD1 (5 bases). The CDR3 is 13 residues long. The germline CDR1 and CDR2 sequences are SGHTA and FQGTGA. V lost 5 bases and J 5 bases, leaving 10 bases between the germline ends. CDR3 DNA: TGTGCCAGCAGCGTTGGGGGGGATCAGCCCCAGCATTTT. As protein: CASSVGGDQPQHF.

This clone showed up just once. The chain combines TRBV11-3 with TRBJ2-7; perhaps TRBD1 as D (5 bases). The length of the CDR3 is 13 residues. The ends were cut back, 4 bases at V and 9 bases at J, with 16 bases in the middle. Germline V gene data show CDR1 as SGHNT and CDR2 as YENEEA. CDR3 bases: TGTGCCAGCAGCTCCGCCGACAGAATCGGGCAGTACTTC. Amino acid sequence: CASSSADRIGQYF.

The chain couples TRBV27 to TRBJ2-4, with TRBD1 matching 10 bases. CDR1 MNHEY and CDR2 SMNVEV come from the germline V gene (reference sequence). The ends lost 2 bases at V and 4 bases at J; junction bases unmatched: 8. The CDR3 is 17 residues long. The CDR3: CASSLKKTGGTKNIQYF. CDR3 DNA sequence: TGTGCCAGCAGTTTAAAAAAGACAGGGGGCACAAAAAACATTCAGTACTTC.

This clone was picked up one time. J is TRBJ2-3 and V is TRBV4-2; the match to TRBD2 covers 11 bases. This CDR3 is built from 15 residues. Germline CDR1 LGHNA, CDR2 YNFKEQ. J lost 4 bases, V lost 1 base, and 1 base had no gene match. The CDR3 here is CASSQGTSGSDTQYF. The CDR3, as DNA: TGTGCCAGCAGCCAAGGGACTAGCGGGTCAGATACGCAGTATTTT.

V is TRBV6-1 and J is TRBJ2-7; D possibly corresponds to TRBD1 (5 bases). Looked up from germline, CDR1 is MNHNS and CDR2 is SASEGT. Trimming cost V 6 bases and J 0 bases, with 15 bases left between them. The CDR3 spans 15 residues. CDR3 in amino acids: CASRRTGISSYEQYF. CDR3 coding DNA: TGTGCCAGCAGGCGTACAGGTATAAGCTCCTACGAGCAGTACTTC.

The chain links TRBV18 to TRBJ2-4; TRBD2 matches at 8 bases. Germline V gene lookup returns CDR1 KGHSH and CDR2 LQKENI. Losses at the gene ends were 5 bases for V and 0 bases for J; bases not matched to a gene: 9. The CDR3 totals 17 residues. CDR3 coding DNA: TGTGCCAGCTCAGCGCTCGTAGCGGGGATAGCCAAAAACATTCAGTACTTC. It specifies CASSALVAGIAKNIQYF.

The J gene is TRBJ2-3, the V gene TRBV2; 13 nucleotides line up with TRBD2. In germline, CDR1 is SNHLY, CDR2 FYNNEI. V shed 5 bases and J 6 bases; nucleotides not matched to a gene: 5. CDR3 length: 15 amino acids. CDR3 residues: CASSLLAGGPDTQYF. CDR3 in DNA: TGTGCCAGCAGTCTACTAGCGGGGGGGCCGGATACGCAGTATTTT.

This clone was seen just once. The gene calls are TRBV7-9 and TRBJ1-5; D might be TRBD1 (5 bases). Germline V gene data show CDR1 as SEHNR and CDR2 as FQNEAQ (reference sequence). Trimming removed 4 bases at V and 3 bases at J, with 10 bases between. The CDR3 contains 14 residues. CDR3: CASSWGGDNQPQHF. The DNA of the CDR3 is TGTGCCAGCAGCTGGGGCGGGGACAATCAGCCCCAGCATTTT.

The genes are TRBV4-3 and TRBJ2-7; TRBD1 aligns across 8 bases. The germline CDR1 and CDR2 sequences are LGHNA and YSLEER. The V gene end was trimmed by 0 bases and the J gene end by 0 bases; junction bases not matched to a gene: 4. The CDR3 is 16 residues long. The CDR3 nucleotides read TGCGCCAGCAGCCAAGACCGACAGGGGACCTCCTACGAGCAGTACTTC. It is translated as CASSQDRQGTSYEQYF.

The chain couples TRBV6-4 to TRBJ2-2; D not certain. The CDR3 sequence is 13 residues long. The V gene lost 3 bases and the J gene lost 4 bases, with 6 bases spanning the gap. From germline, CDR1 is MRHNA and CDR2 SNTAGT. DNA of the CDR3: TGTGCCAGCAGTGAACGGAGCACCGGGGAGCTGTTTTTT. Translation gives CASSERSTGELFF.

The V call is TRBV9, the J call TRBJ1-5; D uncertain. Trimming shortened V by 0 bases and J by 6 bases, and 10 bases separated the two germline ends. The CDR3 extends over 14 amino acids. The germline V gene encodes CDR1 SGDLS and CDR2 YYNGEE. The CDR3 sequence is CASSVAGSGQPQHF. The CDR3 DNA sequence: TGTGCCAGCAGCGTAGCGGGGTCGGGTCAGCCCCAGCATTTT.

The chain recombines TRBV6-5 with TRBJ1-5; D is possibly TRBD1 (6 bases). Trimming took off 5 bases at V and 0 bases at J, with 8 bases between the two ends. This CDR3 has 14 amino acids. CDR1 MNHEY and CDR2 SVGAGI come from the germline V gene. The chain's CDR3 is CASSRQDSNQPQHF. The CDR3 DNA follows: TGTGCCAGCAGTCGACAGGATAGCAATCAGCCCCAGCATTTT.

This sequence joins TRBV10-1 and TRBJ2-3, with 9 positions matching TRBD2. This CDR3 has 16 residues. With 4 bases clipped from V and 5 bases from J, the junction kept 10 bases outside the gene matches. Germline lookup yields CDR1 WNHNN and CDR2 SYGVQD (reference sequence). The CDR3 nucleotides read TGCGCCAGCAGTGTAGTAGCGGGGGCCGGTCGAGATACGCAGTATTTT. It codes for CASSVVAGAGRDTQYF.

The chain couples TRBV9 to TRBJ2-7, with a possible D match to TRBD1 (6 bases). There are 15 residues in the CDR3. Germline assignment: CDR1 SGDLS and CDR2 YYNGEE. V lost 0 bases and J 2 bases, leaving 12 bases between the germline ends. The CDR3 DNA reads TGTGCCAGCAGCGTAGAGGCAGGGGCCGCCTACGAGCAGTACTTC. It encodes CASSVEAGAAYEQYF.

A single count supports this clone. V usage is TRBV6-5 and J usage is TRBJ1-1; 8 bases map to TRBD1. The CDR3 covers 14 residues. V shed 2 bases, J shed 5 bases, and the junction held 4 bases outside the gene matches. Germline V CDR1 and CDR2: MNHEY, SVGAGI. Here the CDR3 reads CASSYTGGGTEAFF. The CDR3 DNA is TGTGCCAGCAGTTACACAGGGGGGGGGACTGAAGCTTTCTTT.

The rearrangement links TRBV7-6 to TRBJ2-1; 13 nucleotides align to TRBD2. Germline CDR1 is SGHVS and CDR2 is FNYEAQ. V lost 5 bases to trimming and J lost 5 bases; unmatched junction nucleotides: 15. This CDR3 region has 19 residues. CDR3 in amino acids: CASSLPGGTSGVPNNEQFF. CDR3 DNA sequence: TGTGCCAGCAGCCTCCCGGGGGGGACTAGCGGGGTCCCCAACAATGAGCAGTTCTTC.

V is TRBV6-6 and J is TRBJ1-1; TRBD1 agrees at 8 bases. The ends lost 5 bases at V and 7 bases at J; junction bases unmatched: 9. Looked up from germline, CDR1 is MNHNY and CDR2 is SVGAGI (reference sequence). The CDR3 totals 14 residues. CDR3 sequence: CASSLSDRGLEAFF. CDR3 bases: TGTGCCAGCAGTCTCTCAGACAGGGGTCTTGAAGCTTTCTTT.

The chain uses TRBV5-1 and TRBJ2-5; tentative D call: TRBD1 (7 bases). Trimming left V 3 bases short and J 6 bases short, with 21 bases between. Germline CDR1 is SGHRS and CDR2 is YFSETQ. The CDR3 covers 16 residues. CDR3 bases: TGCGCCAGCAGCTGGCCCGTCCAGGGGGGAGTGAAGACCCAGTACTTC. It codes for CASSWPVQGGVKTQYF.

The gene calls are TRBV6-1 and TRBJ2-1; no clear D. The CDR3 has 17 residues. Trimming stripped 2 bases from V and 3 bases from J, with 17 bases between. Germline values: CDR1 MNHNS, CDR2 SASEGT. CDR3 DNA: TGTGCCAGCAGTGAAAGGCAGGTAGTTCCGATCTACAATGAGCAGTTCTTC. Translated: CASSERQVVPIYNEQFF.

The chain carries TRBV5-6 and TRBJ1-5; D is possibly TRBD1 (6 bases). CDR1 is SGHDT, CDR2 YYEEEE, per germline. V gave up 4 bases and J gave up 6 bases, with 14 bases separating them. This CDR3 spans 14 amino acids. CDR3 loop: CASSQGRLGQPQHF. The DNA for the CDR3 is TGTGCCAGCAGCCAGGGGAGATTAGGTCAGCCCCAGCATTTT.

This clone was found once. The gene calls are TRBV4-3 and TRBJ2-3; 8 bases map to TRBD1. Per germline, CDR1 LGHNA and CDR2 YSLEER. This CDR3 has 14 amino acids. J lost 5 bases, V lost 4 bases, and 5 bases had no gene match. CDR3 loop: CASSPGQVRDTQYF. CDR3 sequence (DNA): TGCGCCAGCAGCCCGGGACAGGTTCGAGATACGCAGTATTTT.

CDR3 protein: CASSPGVVAYEQYF. CDR3 DNA sequence: TGTGCCAGCAGCCCAGGGGTAGTAGCCTACGAGCAGTACTTC. The rearrangement joins TRBV7-2 to TRBJ2-7, with D possibly TRBD1 on 6 matching bases. This CDR3 is built from 14 residues. Germline V CDR1 and CDR2: SGHTA, FQGNSA. V gave up 5 bases and J gave up 2 bases, with 13 bases separating them.